One and the same sample provided the 26 T cell receptor beta chains below, sequenced in a study of blood T cell repertoires in COVID-19. Assay used: immunoSEQ multiplex PCR; TCRdb lists only in-frame clones, some missing. The table shows roughly 380,000 clones, with roughly 90% occurring only once. Sequenced: peripheral blood. The receptor source for this set is a woman aged 40 to 50 with COVID-19, enrolled during active disease.

The J gene is TRBJ2-3, the V gene TRBV28; 7 nucleotides agree with TRBD2. The CDR3 totals 16 residues. CDR1 is MDHEN and CDR2 is SYDVKM in the germline V gene. With V trimmed by 1 base and J by 6 bases, 10 bases remained unmatched. CDR3 coding DNA: TGTGCCAGCAGTTTATCAATCGGGGGAGGGCCGGATACGCAGTATTTT. Its translation is CASSLSIGGGPDTQYF.

The chain joins TRBV7-9 to TRBJ2-7, with TRBD2 matching 15 bases. Germline V gives CDR1 SEHNR, CDR2 FQNEAQ (reference sequence). With V trimmed by 5 bases and J by 2 bases, 10 bases remained unmatched. This CDR3 region has 18 residues. CDR3 in amino acids: CASSPRTGTSGRTYEQYF. CDR3 in DNA: TGTGCCAGCAGCCCGCGGACGGGGACTAGCGGGAGGACCTACGAGCAGTACTTC.

J is TRBJ1-3 and V is TRBV9; 7 positions match TRBD1. The CDR3 spans 15 residues. Germline lookup yields CDR1 SGDLS and CDR2 YYNGEE. The V and J ends lost 2 bases and 0 bases, in that order; junction bases with no gene match: 2. CDR3 bases: TGTGCCAGCAGCGTGGGGGACAGCTCTGGAAACACCATATATTTT. Translated: CASSVGDSSGNTIYF. Drawing the rest from reference TRBV9 and TRBJ1-3, the complete variable domain is DSGVTQTPKHLITATGQRVTLRCSPRSGDLSVYWYQQSLDQGLQFLIQYYNGEERAKGNILERFSAQQFPDLHSELNLSSLELGDSALYFCASSVGDSSGNTIYFGEGSWLTVV.

Here the CDR3 DNA reads TGTGCCAGCAGTTACCGACGACAGGGGGCCAGCTATGGCTACACCTTC. Protein sequence: CASSYRRQGASYGYTF. J is TRBJ1-2 and V is TRBV6-2 or TRBV6-3; 10 positions match TRBD1. The CDR3 spans 16 residues. The V and J ends lost 2 bases and 4 bases, in that order; junction bases with no gene match: 7. Germline V gene lookup returns CDR1 MNHEY and CDR2 SVGEGT.

V is TRBV11-2 and J is TRBJ1-3, with 9 bases identical to TRBD1. The CDR3 contains 14 residues. Germline assignment: CDR1 SGHAT and CDR2 FQNNGV. J lost 9 bases, V lost 2 bases, and 5 bases had no gene match. The CDR3 DNA reads as TGTGCCAGCAGCTTAACAGGGGGCTATAGCACCATATATTTT. Translated, it gives CASSLTGGYSTIYF.

This chain links TRBV19 with TRBJ1-2; D remains unclear. V lost 1 base, J lost 4 bases, and 13 bases lay in between. The CDR3 covers 15 residues. Germline-derived CDR1 and CDR2 are LNHDA and SQIVND (reference sequence). The CDR3 is CASSIALEGGYGYTF. DNA for the CDR3: TGTGCCAGTAGTATAGCCCTGGAGGGTGGCTATGGCTACACCTTC. The full variable domain, its missing parts supplied by reference TRBV19 and TRBJ1-2, is DGGITQSPKYLFRKEGQNVTLSCEQNLNHDAMYWYRQDPGQGLRLIYYSQIVNDFQKGDIAEGYSVSREKKESFPLTVTSAQKNPTAFYLCASSIALEGGYGYTFGSGTRLTVV.

The rearrangement links TRBV10-3 to TRBJ2-3, with unresolved D. Germline V gene data show CDR1 as ENHRY and CDR2 as SYGVKD. V was clipped by 6 bases and J by 1 base, with 11 bases between them. The CDR3 has 14 amino acids. CDR3 amino acids: CAISQDPRTDTQYF. The CDR3 DNA follows: TGTGCCATCAGCCAGGATCCACGCACAGATACGCAGTATTTT.

The V and J genes are TRBV7-2 and TRBJ1-2; a possible D gene is TRBD1 (5 bases). The CDR3 covers 14 residues. V gave up 5 bases and J gave up 7 bases, with 17 bases separating them. Germline CDR1 and CDR2: SGHTA and FQGNSA. The CDR3 nucleotides are TGTGCCAGCAGCCCCGGGGGGGGGAGGAGTGGCTACACCTTC. This codes for CASSPGGGRSGYTF.

The chain is built from TRBV7-6 and TRBJ1-1; D may be TRBD1 (6 bases). Trimming took 5 bases from V and 7 from J, leaving 17 bases between them. The CDR3 is 14 amino acids. Germline V gene data show CDR1 as SGHVS and CDR2 as FNYEAQ. The DNA of the CDR3 is TGTGCCAGCAGCCCAGTGACAGGCTCAGTTGAAGCTTTCTTT. This codes for CASSPVTGSVEAFF.

The table lists this clone with a few counts. The chain has TRBV27 and TRBJ2-3, with TRBD2 matching over 8 bases. With 3 bases clipped from V and 6 bases from J, the junction kept 8 bases outside the gene matches. The CDR3 is made up of 15 amino acids. CDR1 is MNHEY and CDR2 is SMNVEV in the germline V gene (reference sequence). CDR3 amino acids: CASSFSGGPDDTQYF. The DNA of the CDR3 is TGTGCCAGCAGTTTTTCGGGAGGGCCCGACGATACGCAGTATTTT.

The V call is TRBV28, the J call TRBJ1-5; D possibly corresponds to TRBD1 (5 bases). Germline CDR1 MDHEN, CDR2 SYDVKM. V lost 3 bases to trimming and J lost 6 bases, with 9 bases between them. This CDR3 contains 13 residues. Here the CDR3 DNA reads TGTGCCAGCAGTTTGGAGGGGATTCAGCCCCAGCATTTT. Its protein is CASSLEGIQPQHF.

The chain joins TRBV19 to TRBJ2-5, with TRBD2 as a possible D gene (5 bases). The CDR3 sequence is 13 residues long. Trimming stripped 4 bases from V and 5 bases from J, with 11 bases between. Germline V CDR1 and CDR2: LNHDA, SQIVND (reference sequence). The CDR3 DNA sequence: TGTGCCAGTAGTAAGAACAGAGGGGAGACCCAGTACTTC. As protein: CASSKNRGETQYF.

The J gene is TRBJ2-5, the V gene TRBV9, with TRBD2 identical over 9 bases. Germline-derived CDR1 and CDR2 are SGDLS and YYNGEE. Unmatched junction bases numbered 18, after V lost 4 bases and J lost 2 bases. The CDR3 consists of 19 residues. The CDR3 is CASSPEQGLAGEVQETQYF. CDR3 coding DNA: TGTGCCAGCAGCCCAGAACAGGGACTAGCAGGAGAGGTTCAAGAGACCCAGTACTTC. The full variable domain, rest sourced from reference TRBV9 and TRBJ2-5, is DSGVTQTPKHLITATGQRVTLRCSPRSGDLSVYWYQQSLDQGLQFLIQYYNGEERAKGNILERFSAQQFPDLHSELNLSSLELGDSALYFCASSPEQGLAGEVQETQYFGPGTRLLVL.

This rearrangement joins TRBV29-1 to TRBJ2-2; TRBD1 matches 8 bases. V dropped 3 bases and J dropped 7; count of bases not matched to a gene: 13. This CDR3 is built from 16 residues. In germline, CDR1 is SQVTM, CDR2 ANQGSEA. The CDR3 DNA reads TGCAGCGTTGAGATGGACAGGGAGGTCTCCCACGGGGAGCTGTTTTTT. This encodes CSVEMDREVSHGELFF.

Notes on this clone: At one end the junction does not follow the germline gene, possibly because of a read error. CDR3 bases: TGTGCCAGCAGCGTAGCTTGGGGATTCGGCGGGAAGCTGTTTTTT. Protein sequence: CASSVAWGFGGKLFF. V is TRBV9 and J is TRBJ2-2, with TRBD2 as a possible D gene (6 bases). The V gene's germline CDR1 is SGDLS and CDR2 YYNGEE. CDR3 length: 15 amino acids.

The V gene is TRBV27, the J gene TRBJ1-1; D gene ambiguous. The CDR3 spans 13 residues. Trimming removed 8 bases from V and 7 bases from J, with 17 bases in between. Germline loops: CDR1 MNHEY, CDR2 SMNVEV (reference sequence). CDR3 loop: CASPPPHGGEAFF. In nucleotides, the CDR3 is TGTGCCAGCCCTCCCCCCCACGGCGGTGAAGCTTTCTTT.

The DNA of the CDR3 is TGTGCTAGTGGTTTGGTAACTCTCGAGGGTTCCAGGGGCTACACCTTC. It codes for CASGLVTLEGSRGYTF. This chain uses TRBV12-5 with TRBJ1-2; no clear D. CDR3 length: 16 residues. Per germline, CDR1 LGHNT and CDR2 FRNRAP. The V end lost 0 bases, the J end lost 8 bases, and 19 bases lay between the germline ends.

This clone has a single count. This rearrangement joins TRBV28 to TRBJ2-1; TRBD2 matches 7 bases. With 3 bases clipped from V and 3 bases from J, the junction kept 2 bases outside the gene matches. Germline-derived CDR1 and CDR2 are MDHEN and SYDVKM. The CDR3 totals 14 residues. The CDR3 region is CASSLTGGYNEQFF. The CDR3 region has the DNA TGTGCCAGCAGTTTGACGGGAGGCTACAATGAGCAGTTCTTC.

The chain links TRBV19 to TRBJ1-2; a weak D match, TRBD1 (5 bases). V was cut by 2 bases and J by 4 bases, with 5 bases left in between. This CDR3 is 12 amino acids long. Germline V lookup: CDR1 LNHDA, CDR2 SQIVND (reference sequence). CDR3 DNA sequence: TGTGCCAGTAGTATACAGGGCTATGGCTACACCTTC. Encoded protein: CASSIQGYGYTF.

The rearrangement joins TRBV28 to TRBJ1-2, with TRBD1 identical over 8 bases. Germline CDR1 is MDHEN and CDR2 is SYDVKM. CDR3 length: 13 residues. V gave up 7 bases and J gave up 3 bases; unmatched junction bases: 4. The DNA of the CDR3 is TGTGCCAGCAACCCGGACAGGGACTATGGCTACACCTTC. Translating gives CASNPDRDYGYTF.

The J gene is TRBJ1-4, the V gene TRBV27, with 12 bases fitting TRBD1. Trimming removed 6 bases from V and 4 bases from J; junction bases left unmatched: 3. This CDR3 is 15 amino acids long. Germline-derived CDR1 and CDR2 are MNHEY and SMNVEV (reference sequence). The CDR3: CASRGQGAGNEKLFF. In DNA form, the CDR3 reads TGTGCCAGCAGGGGACAGGGGGCGGGTAATGAAAAACTGTTTTTT.

Concerning this clone itself: One end of the junction does not line up with germline, which may come from a read error. The chain is built from TRBV6-5 and TRBJ1-4, with 11 nucleotides matching TRBD1. The CDR3 is 13 residues long. CDR1 and CDR2 (germline): MNHEY, SVGAGI. As DNA, the CDR3 is TGTGCCAGCAGACCTCCAGGACAGGGGGCGCCAATTTTT. Translated, it gives CASRPPGQGAPIF.

The chain combines TRBV5-6 with TRBJ1-1; D remains ambiguous. Trimming cost V 4 bases and J 0 bases, with 7 bases left between them. This CDR3 spans 13 amino acids. CDR1 is SGHDT, CDR2 YYEEEE, per germline. The CDR3 loop reads CASSPMLNTEAFF. CDR3 nucleotides: TGTGCCAGCAGCCCCATGTTGAACACTGAAGCTTTCTTT.

This sequence joins TRBV7-9 and TRBJ2-3; possibly TRBD2 for D (6 bases). Per germline, CDR1 SEHNR and CDR2 FQNEAQ (reference sequence). This CDR3 has 16 amino acids. Trimming left V 0 bases short and J 1 base short, with 11 bases between. The DNA for the CDR3 is TGTGCCAGCAGCTTAGCGCAGTTAGCGGGCACAGATACGCAGTATTTT. This codes for CASSLAQLAGTDTQYF.

V gene TRBV28 combines with J gene TRBJ1-2; TRBD1 is a possible D gene (5 bases). V shed 6 bases and J shed 8 bases, with 13 bases lying between them. CDR1 is MDHEN, CDR2 SYDVKM, per germline. The CDR3 covers 12 residues. CDR3 nucleotide sequence: TGTGCCAGCAGCTCGGGGGTGGAGGGCTACACCTTC. Translating it yields CASSSGVEGYTF.

The chain combines TRBV5-1 with TRBJ2-1; 7 bases map to TRBD1. Germline V gene sequence: CDR1 SGHRS, CDR2 YFSETQ. The CDR3 length is 14 residues. Unmatched junction bases numbered 3, after V lost 2 bases and J lost 4 bases. Here the CDR3 reads CASSLRGQYNEQFF. The CDR3, as DNA: TGCGCCAGCAGCTTAAGGGGACAGTACAATGAGCAGTTCTTC. The full variable domain, rest sourced from reference TRBV5-1 and TRBJ2-1, is KAGVTQTPRYLIKTRGQQVTLSCSPISGHRSVSWYQQTPGQGLQFLFEYFSETQRNKGNFPGRFSGRQFSNSRSEMNVSTLELGDSALYLCASSLRGQYNEQFFGPGTRLTVL.